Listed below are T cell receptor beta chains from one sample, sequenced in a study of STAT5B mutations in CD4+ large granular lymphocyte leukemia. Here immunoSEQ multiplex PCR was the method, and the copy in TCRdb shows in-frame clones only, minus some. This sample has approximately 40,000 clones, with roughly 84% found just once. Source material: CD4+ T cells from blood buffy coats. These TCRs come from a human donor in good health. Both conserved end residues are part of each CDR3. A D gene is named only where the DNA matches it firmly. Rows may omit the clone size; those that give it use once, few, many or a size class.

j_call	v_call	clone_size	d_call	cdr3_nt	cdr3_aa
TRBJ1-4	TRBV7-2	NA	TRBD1	TGTGCCAGCAGCCCGATGGACAGGGAGGGTGAAAAACTGTTTTTT	CASSPMDREGEKLFF
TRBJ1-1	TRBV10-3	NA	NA	TGTGCCATCAGTGATGGGGTAATGAACACTGAAGCTTTCTTT	CAISDGVMNTEAFF
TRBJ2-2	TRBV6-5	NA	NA	TGTGCCAGCAGTTACCCAGCCACCGGGGAGCTGTTTTTT	CASSYPATGELFF
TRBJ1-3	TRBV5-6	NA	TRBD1	TGTGCCAGCGGCCAGTTTGACAGGGCTGGCGGAAACACCATATATTTT	CASGQFDRAGGNTIYF
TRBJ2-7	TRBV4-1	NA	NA	TGCGCCAGCAGCCTGAGAGAAGGCCATACCTACGAGCAGTACTTC	CASSLREGHTYEQYF
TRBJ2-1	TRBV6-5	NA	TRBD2	TGTGCCACCAGACGGGGGGGCCTAGGGAATGAGCAGTTCTTC	CATRRGGLGNEQFF
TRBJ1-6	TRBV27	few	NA	TGTGCCAGCAGTTTCCAGGGTAATTCACCCCTCCACTTT	CASSFQGNSPLHF
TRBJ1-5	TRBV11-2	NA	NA	TGTGCCAGCAGCTTAGATCTTAGGGACAATCAGCCCCAGCATTTT	CASSLDLRDNQPQHF
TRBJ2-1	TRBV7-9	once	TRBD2	TGTGCCAGCTCTATAACGGGAGGGCTCAATGAGCAGTTCTTC	CASSITGGLNEQFF
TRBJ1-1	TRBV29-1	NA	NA	TGCAGCGTCATGCCCGGGGGGGGGACTGAAGCTTTCTTT	CSVMPGGGTEAFF
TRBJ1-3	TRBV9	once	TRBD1	TGTGCCAGCAGCGCCACAGGGGGTTTCTCTGGAAACACCATATATTTT	CASSATGGFSGNTIYF
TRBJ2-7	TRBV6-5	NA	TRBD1	TGTGCCAGCAGTTACTCGGGGACAGGGACATACGAGCAGTACTTC	CASSYSGTGTYEQYF
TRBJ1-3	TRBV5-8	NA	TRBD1	TGTGCCAGCAGCGCAACAGGGGCTGGAAACACCATATATTTT	CASSATGAGNTIYF
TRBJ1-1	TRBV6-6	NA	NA	TGTGCCAGCAGTACCTATGGATCGAACACTGAAGCTTTCTTT	CASSTYGSNTEAFF
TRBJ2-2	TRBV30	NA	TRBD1	TGTGCCTGGAGCCCCCTAGGACAGGGCGGCGGGGAGCTGTTTTTT	CAWSPLGQGGGELFF
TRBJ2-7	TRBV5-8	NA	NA	TGTGCCAGCAGTGCTCGGGACGGCTACGAGCAGTACTTC	CASSARDGYEQYF
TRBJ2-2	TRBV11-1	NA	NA	TGTGCCACCCGGGGCCGGGGTGACACCGGGGAGCTGTTTTTT	CATRGRGDTGELFF
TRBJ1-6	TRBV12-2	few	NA	TGTGCAAGTCGCTTAGCCACCAGGGCGTACTCACCCCTCCACTTT	CASRLATRAYSPLHF
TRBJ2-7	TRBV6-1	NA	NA	TGTGCCAGCAGTTTCATCCGGGCCCCCGACTACGAGCAGTACTTC	CASSFIRAPDYEQYF
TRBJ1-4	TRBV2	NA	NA	TGTGCCAGCAGTGATGTGGGTAACGAAAAACTGTTTTTT	CASSDVGNEKLFF
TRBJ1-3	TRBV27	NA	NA	TGTGCCAGCAGTATGACAGGCCGCTCTGGAAACACCATATATTTT	CASSMTGRSGNTIYF
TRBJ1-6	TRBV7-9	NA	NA	TGTGCCACCCTCCCGGCAGGAAGTCAAAATTCACCCCTCCACTTT	CATLPAGSQNSPLHF
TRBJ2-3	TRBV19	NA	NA	TGTGCCAGTAGTATTTATTTTTCGGGCCACCAAGATACGCAGTATTTT	CASSIYFSGHQDTQYF
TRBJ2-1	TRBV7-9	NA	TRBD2	TGTGCCAGCAGCAAATATAGCGGGAACCCCTCCTACAATGAGCAGTTCTTC	CASSKYSGNPSYNEQFF
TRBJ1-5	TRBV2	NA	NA	TGTGCCAGCAGTGCTCTAACTGGCAATCAGCCCCAGCATTTT	CASSALTGNQPQHF
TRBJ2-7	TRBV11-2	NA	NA	TGTGCCAGCAGCTTATTAGTCTGGGGCTACGAGCAGTACTTC	CASSLLVWGYEQYF
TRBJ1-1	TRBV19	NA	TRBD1	TGTGCCAGTACAGGACAGGGTGGTTCGGAAGCTTTCTTT	CASTGQGGSEAFF
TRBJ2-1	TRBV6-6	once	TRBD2	TGTGCCAGCAGTTACACTCGAGCGGGGGGTGAGCAGTTCTTC	CASSYTRAGGEQFF
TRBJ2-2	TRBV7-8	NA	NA	TGTGCCAGCAGCTTCACAGGTACCGGGGAGCTGTTTTTT	CASSFTGTGELFF